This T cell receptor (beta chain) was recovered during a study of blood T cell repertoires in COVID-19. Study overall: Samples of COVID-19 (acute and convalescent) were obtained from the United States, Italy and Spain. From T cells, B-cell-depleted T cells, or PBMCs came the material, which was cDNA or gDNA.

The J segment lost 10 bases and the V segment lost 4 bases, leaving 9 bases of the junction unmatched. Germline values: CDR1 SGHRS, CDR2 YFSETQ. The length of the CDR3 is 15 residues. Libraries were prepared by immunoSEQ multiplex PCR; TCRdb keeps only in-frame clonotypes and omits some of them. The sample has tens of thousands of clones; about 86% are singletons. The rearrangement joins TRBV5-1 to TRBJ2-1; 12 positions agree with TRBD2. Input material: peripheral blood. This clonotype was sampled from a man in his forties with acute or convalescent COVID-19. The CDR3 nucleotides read TGCGCCAGCAGCATACTAGCGGGGGGCTCGGCGGAGCAGTTCTTC. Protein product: CASSILAGGSAEQFF.